Following are 20 T cell receptor beta chains from one sample sequenced in a study of circulating CD8 cells and anti-PD-1 response in melanoma. Using about 15 ng of total RNA, TCR libraries were made with the QIAseq Immune Repertoire TCR panel. One entry per CDR3 protein results from TCRdb running MiXCR on the reads. The sample has approximately 500 distinct CDR3 sequences; approximately 6.2% are singletons. Sorting of live CD3+CD8+TCRalphabeta+ cells by PD-1 and/or TIGIT gave four subsets. The sample in question was CD8+ T cells from PBMCs, obtained at baseline or after one month of anti-PD-1 therapy (not recorded which). The receptors were sampled from a human donor with melanoma.

This clonotype is hyperexpanded. This CDR3 is CSARDTGELSYEQYF. CDR3 coding DNA: TGCAGTGCTAGAGACACAGGGGAATTGTCCTACGAGCAGTACTTC. The chain couples TRBV20-1 to TRBJ2-7, with 7 bases lining up with TRBD1. Germline V CDR1 and CDR2: DFQATT, SNEGSKA (reference sequence). The J segment lost 1 base and the V segment lost 0 bases, leaving 6 bases of the junction unmatched. CDR3 length equals 15 residues.

This clonotype is deemed medium-sized. V usage is TRBV5-1 and J usage is TRBJ2-7; D call uncertain. From germline, CDR1 is SGHRS and CDR2 YFSETQ. V was cut by 4 bases and J by 5 bases, with 13 bases left in between. This CDR3 has 13 amino acids. The chain's CDR3 is CASSLGRRDEQYF. DNA for the CDR3: TGCGCCAGCAGCCTTGGGCGCCGAGACGAGCAGTACTTC.

As regards this clonotype: This sequence is one base from a far larger clone and is likely a read error. The V and J genes are TRBV20-1 and TRBJ2-1; 7 bases match TRBD1. CDR1 is DFQATT and CDR2 is SNEGSKA in the germline V gene (reference sequence). V trimming: 0 bases; J trimming: 10 bases; junction bases outside the gene matches: 12. This CDR3 contains 15 residues. The CDR3 coding sequence is TGCAGTGCTAGAGACACAGGGGAATTGTCCTACGAGCAGTTCTTC. Its protein is CSARDTGELSYEQFF.

This clonotype is judged large (0.1 to 1%). The chain is built from TRBV28 and TRBJ2-6; D not resolved. Trimming shortened V by 5 bases and J by 0 bases, and 2 bases separated the two germline ends. CDR3 size: 13 residues. Germline V gene lookup returns CDR1 MDHEN and CDR2 SYDVKM. For the CDR3, the DNA is TGTGCCAGCAGTAACTCTGGGGCCAACGTCCTGACTTTC. Translation gives CASSNSGANVLTF. Supplemented by reference TRBV28 and TRBJ2-6, the full variable domain reads DVKVTQSSRYLVKRTGEKVFLECVQDMDHENMFWYRQDPGLGLRLIYFSYDVKMKEKGDIPEGYSVSREKKERFSLILESASTNQTSMYLCASSNSGANVLTFGAGSRLTVL.

By frequency in the sample, this clonotype is medium-sized. The chain joins TRBV4-1 to TRBJ2-2; TRBD1 might be the D (7 bases). With 0 bases removed from V and 7 bases from J, the gap between germline ends came to 12 bases. This CDR3 has 15 residues. The germline V gene has CDR1 MGHRA and CDR2 YSYEKL. The CDR3 protein is CASSQDGGGGGELFF. The CDR3 nucleotides read TGCGCCAGCAGCCAAGATGGAGGGGGCGGCGGGGAGCTGTTTTTT.

This clonotype is large (0.1 to 1%). The J gene is TRBJ2-3, the V gene TRBV27, with 10 bases aligning to TRBD2. Germline V gene sequence: CDR1 MNHEY, CDR2 SMNVEV (reference sequence). This CDR3 spans 18 amino acids. After removal of 3 bases from V and 0 bases from J, the junction contained 9 bases not matched to a gene. The CDR3 bases are TGTGCCAGCAGTTTCTTTAAAAGCGGGGGGGGAAGCACAGATACGCAGTATTTT. This codes for CASSFFKSGGGSTDTQYF.

This clonotype is classed as large (0.1 to 1%). The chain links TRBV6-1 to TRBJ2-6, with no clear D. Germline CDR1 MNHNS, CDR2 SASEGT. CDR3 length: 14 amino acids. Trimming stripped 8 bases from V and 0 bases from J, with 8 bases between. The CDR3 coding sequence is TGTGCCAGCGGGCTTAGCTCTGGGGCCAACGTCCTGACTTTC. Protein: CASGLSSGANVLTF.

Relative to its sample, this clonotype is large. This sequence joins TRBV2 and TRBJ1-1; TRBD1 matches at 11 bases. Trimming cost V 8 bases and J 6 bases; bases outside gene matches: 5. CDR3 length: 13 amino acids. Germline CDR1 SNHLY, CDR2 FYNNEI. CDR3 sequence reads: CASLGQGASEAFF. The DNA of the CDR3 is TGTGCCAGCCTAGGACAGGGGGCCTCTGAAGCTTTCTTT.

This clonotype is categorized as medium-sized. The gene calls are TRBV7-2 and TRBJ2-3; D possibly uses TRBD1 or TRBD2 (5 bases each). Germline CDR1 SGHTA, CDR2 FQGNSA. The CDR3 is made up of 15 amino acids. V lost 5 bases and J 1 base, leaving 13 bases between the germline ends. This CDR3 reads CASSPWGYGTDTQYF. In DNA, the CDR3 is TGTGCCAGCAGCCCGTGGGGGTACGGCACAGATACGCAGTATTTT. The full variable domain, its missing parts supplied by reference TRBV7-2 and TRBJ2-3, is GAGVSQSPSNKVTEKGKDVELRCDPISGHTALYWYRQSLGQGLEFLIYFQGNSAPDKSGLPSDRFSAERTGGSVSTLTIQRTQQEDSAVYLCASSPWGYGTDTQYFGPGTRLTVL.

This clonotype rates as medium-sized. The genes are TRBV19 and TRBJ1-5; D gene ambiguous. With 3 bases removed from V and 3 bases from J, the gap between germline ends came to 12 bases. Looked up from germline, CDR1 is LNHDA and CDR2 is SQIVND (reference sequence). The CDR3 spans 15 residues. The CDR3 reads CASSIGVSTNQPQHF. For the CDR3, the DNA is TGTGCCAGTAGTATCGGAGTCAGTACCAATCAGCCCCAGCATTTT.

Relative to its sample, this clonotype is medium-sized. The chain couples TRBV28 to TRBJ2-3, with D unclear. Germline CDR1 and CDR2: MDHEN and SYDVKM. This CDR3 is 11 amino acids long. V was trimmed by 6 bases and J by 5 bases, leaving 6 bases between them. The CDR3, as DNA: TGTGCCAGCAGGTGGGGAGATACGCAGTATTTT. Translating gives CASRWGDTQYF. Supplemented by reference TRBV28 and TRBJ2-3, the full variable domain reads DVKVTQSSRYLVKRTGEKVFLECVQDMDHENMFWYRQDPGLGLRLIYFSYDVKMKEKGDIPEGYSVSREKKERFSLILESASTNQTSMYLCASRWGDTQYFGPGTRLTVL.

By frequency in the sample, this clonotype is large (0.1 to 1%). V is TRBV20-1 and J is TRBJ2-7; the D gene is possibly TRBD1 (5 bases). CDR1 and CDR2 (germline): DFQATT, SNEGSKA (reference sequence). The CDR3 is 8 amino acids. V was clipped by 6 bases and J by 11 bases, with 8 bases between them. CDR3 DNA: TGCAGTGCGGACATGGAGTACTTC. Its protein product is CSADMEYF.

This clonotype rates as medium-sized. V is TRBV2 and J is TRBJ1-1; D is undetermined. V lost 7 bases and J 3 bases, leaving 15 bases between the germline ends. CDR1 and CDR2 from the germline V gene are SNHLY and FYNNEI. This CDR3 has 14 residues. DNA for the CDR3: TGTGCCAGCAATCACGAGGGCTGGGACACTGAAGCTTTCTTT. This translates into CASNHEGWDTEAFF.

By its share, this clonotype is large (0.1 to 1%). The genes are TRBV4-1 and TRBJ1-2; perhaps TRBD1 as D (5 bases). The CDR3 has 15 residues. Trimming cost V 4 bases and J 0 bases, with 12 bases left between them. The V gene's germline CDR1 is MGHRA and CDR2 YSYEKL. CDR3 sequence reads: CASSRPDRTNYGYTF. CDR3 nucleotides: TGCGCCAGCAGCCGCCCCGACAGAACTAACTATGGCTACACCTTC.

By sample share, this clonotype is large. The chain has TRBV27 and TRBJ1-2; TRBD1 matches 9 bases. Germline V gene sequence: CDR1 MNHEY, CDR2 SMNVEV (reference sequence). The length of the CDR3 is 13 residues. J gave up 4 bases and V 6 bases, and 3 bases lay outside the gene matches. CDR3 residues: CASRQGAGYGYTF. The CDR3 nucleotides read TGTGCCAGCAGACAGGGGGCCGGCTATGGCTACACCTTC.

The gene calls are TRBV29-1 and TRBJ2-3, with D possibly TRBD2 on 6 matching bases. The V gene lost 4 bases and the J gene lost 4 bases, with 12 bases spanning the gap. This CDR3 comprises 13 residues. The germline V gene has CDR1 SQVTM and CDR2 ANQGSEA. The CDR3, as DNA: TGCAGCGTTGGGAGGGAGAGGTCAGATACGCAGTATTTT. Protein sequence: CSVGRERSDTQYF.

Judged by abundance, this clonotype is large. This rearrangement joins TRBV18 to TRBJ2-3; possibly TRBD2 for D (6 bases). Per germline, CDR1 KGHSH and CDR2 LQKENI. The CDR3 runs to 16 residues. V gave up 4 bases and J gave up 2 bases, with 16 bases separating them. CDR3 DNA sequence: TGTGCCAGCTCACTGTCCGGGACTTCTATCACAGATACGCAGTATTTT. Its translation: CASSLSGTSITDTQYF. The whole variable domain, filled in from reference TRBV18 and TRBJ2-3, reads NAGVMQNPRHLVRRRGQEARLRCSPMKGHSHVYWYRQLPEEGLKFMVYLQKENIIDESGMPKERFSAEFPKEGPSILRIQQVVRGDSAAYFCASSLSGTSITDTQYFGPGTRLTVL.

This clonotype counts as large. The V and J genes are TRBV18 and TRBJ2-7; 8 bases fit TRBD2. With 5 bases clipped from V and 2 bases from J, the junction kept 11 bases outside the gene matches. CDR1 and CDR2 (germline): KGHSH, LQKENI. The CDR3 is 16 amino acids. In DNA form, the CDR3 reads TGTGCCAGCTCATGGAGCGGGGGTTCGTCCCCCTACGAGCAGTACTTC. It yields the protein CASSWSGGSSPYEQYF.

This clonotype is judged large. This chain connects TRBV16 to TRBJ2-1; the match to TRBD2 covers 8 bases. The CDR3 is 17 residues long. Germline-derived CDR1 and CDR2 are KGHSY and FQNENV. The V segment lost 4 bases and the J segment 7 bases; nucleotides outside the gene matches: 15. The DNA of the CDR3 is TGTGCCAGCAGCCCCCCCGCCAGCGGGGGCTTCGAGAATGAGCAGTTCTTC. This sequence encodes CASSPPASGGFENEQFF.

By proportion, this clonotype is large (0.1 to 1%). The CDR3 DNA reads as TGTGCCAGTAGTATACAGCAGGGAGGGAACACTGAAGCTTTCTTT. This gives the protein CASSIQQGGNTEAFF. The V and J genes are TRBV19 and TRBJ1-1; D might be TRBD1 (5 bases). V dropped 2 bases and J dropped 1 base, with 11 bases sitting between them. Germline V gene data show CDR1 as LNHDA and CDR2 as SQIVND (reference sequence). This CDR3 has 15 residues. Drawing the rest from reference TRBV19 and TRBJ1-1, the complete variable domain is DGGITQSPKYLFRKEGQNVTLSCEQNLNHDAMYWYRQDPGQGLRLIYYSQIVNDFQKGDIAEGYSVSREKKESFPLTVTSAQKNPTAFYLCASSIQQGGNTEAFFGQGTRLTVV.